What follows are 20 T cell receptor beta chains derived from one specimen sequenced in a study of T cells in Graves' hyperthyroidism and ophthalmopathy. What was amplified from RNA transcripts were TCR beta CDR3 regions. HTBI primers were employed in a first-round RT-PCR of the TCR CDR3. TCRdb re-called the multiplex PCR reads with MiXCR, one entry per CDR3 protein. The data contain under 650,000 distinct CDR3 sequences, about 16% of them singletons. Sequenced input: blood. These receptors were obtained from a woman aged 30 to 39 with Graves' hyperthyroidism.

This clonotype has a handful of counts. The chain couples TRBV5-1 to TRBJ2-1; 9 positions agree with TRBD1. The J segment lost 8 bases and the V segment lost 5 bases, leaving 8 bases of the junction unmatched. Per germline, CDR1 SGHRS and CDR2 YFSETQ. The CDR3 loop spans 14 amino acids. CDR3: CASSKGQGFYEQFF. In nucleotides, the CDR3 is TGCGCCAGCAGTAAGGGACAGGGCTTTTATGAGCAGTTCTTC.

Ten or more counts support this clonotype. This chain joins TRBV6-5 and TRBJ2-2, with D perhaps TRBD2 (5 bases). Trimming cost V 2 bases and J 0 bases, with 10 bases left between them. Germline CDR1 and CDR2: MNHEY and SVGAGI. This CDR3 contains 16 residues. The CDR3 loop is CASSYRRVPNTGELFF. The CDR3 DNA follows: TGTGCCAGCAGTTACAGGCGGGTTCCGAACACCGGGGAGCTGTTTTTT.

The genes are TRBV14 and TRBJ2-7; D possibly corresponds to TRBD1 (6 bases). Trimming removed 1 base at V and 3 bases at J, with 13 bases between. The CDR3 contains 15 residues. Germline V CDR1 and CDR2: SGHDN, FVKESK. CDR3 protein: CASSQAPGHRYEQYF. The CDR3 region has the DNA TGTGCCAGCAGCCAAGCCCCGGGACACCGCTACGAGCAGTACTTC.

As to this clonotype: A clone one base away is much larger, so this may be a read error. The chain carries TRBV4-3 and TRBJ2-1; D tentatively reads TRBD1 or TRBD2 (6 bases each). TRBJ2-7 matches the DNA end more closely, so the J call is doubtful. This CDR3 is 13 amino acids long. CDR1 and CDR2 (germline): LGHNA, YSLEER. CDR3 in amino acids: CASSQGGANEQYF. The CDR3 bases are TGCGCCAGCAGCCAAGGGGGGGCTAATGAGCAGTACTTC.

This clonotype appeared a few times. The chain uses TRBV18 and TRBJ2-6, with 7 bases matching TRBD1. The germline V gene encodes CDR1 KGHSH and CDR2 LQKENI. The CDR3 has 14 amino acids. With V trimmed by 5 bases and J by 3 bases, 1 base remained unmatched. The CDR3 here is CASSRGLGANVLTF. The CDR3 DNA is TGTGCCAGCTCAAGGGGGCTTGGGGCCAACGTCCTGACTTTC.

There are many counts of this clonotype. The rearrangement uses TRBV5-8 and TRBJ2-1; possible D gene TRBD1, 6 bases. The CDR3 is 14 amino acids. In germline, CDR1 is SGHTS, CDR2 YDEGEE. Trimming pared 0 bases from V and 4 bases from J, leaving 8 bases between. CDR3 amino acids: CASSLGQEYNEQFF. The DNA of the CDR3 is TGTGCCAGCAGCTTGGGACAGGAATACAATGAGCAGTTCTTC.

This clonotype showed up many times. V is TRBV28 and J is TRBJ2-7; 11 bases fit TRBD1. The CDR3 spans 15 residues. In germline, CDR1 is MDHEN, CDR2 SYDVKM. Trimming took 3 bases from V and 7 from J; bases not matched to a gene: 8. The CDR3 DNA sequence: TGTGCCAGCAGTTTCCTTGGACAGGGGGCGCGGGAGCAGTACTTC. Amino acid sequence: CASSFLGQGAREQYF.

This clonotype appeared many times. V is TRBV12-3 or TRBV12-4 and J is TRBJ2-5; the match to TRBD2 covers 13 bases. This CDR3 comprises 15 residues. V lost 6 bases to trimming and J lost 5 bases; unmatched junction nucleotides: 6. The CDR3 nucleotides are TGTGCCAGCAGAAGACTAGCGGGAGGAAGGGAGACCCAGTACTTC. The encoded protein is CASRRLAGGRETQYF.

The chain links TRBV12-3 or TRBV12-4 to TRBJ1-3; D unclear. The ends were cut back, 0 bases at V and 11 bases at J, with 11 bases in the middle. The CDR3 is made up of 13 amino acids. CDR3 coding DNA: TGTGCCAGCAGTTTAGCGGCAGACTCCCCCATATATTTT. Translating it yields CASSLAADSPIYF.

This clonotype has at least ten counts. This chain links TRBV30 with TRBJ1-2, with D unclear. Trimming cost V 5 bases and J 2 bases, with 6 bases left between them. CDR1 and CDR2 (germline): GTSNPN, SVGIG (reference sequence). The CDR3 length is 11 residues. This CDR3 reads CAWAGNYGYTF. The CDR3 DNA reads TGTGCCTGGGCAGGAAACTATGGCTACACCTTC.

Details on this clonotype: Germline and junction disagree at one end, which may indicate a read error. The chain recombines TRBV6-1 with TRBJ1-1; possible D gene TRBD1, 5 bases. Germline values: CDR1 MNHNS, CDR2 SASEGT. The CDR3 totals 13 residues. CDR3 region: CASCEGPGTEAFF. CDR3 bases: TGTGCCAGCTGTGAGGGGCCGGGCACTGAAGCTTTCTTT.

The gene calls are TRBV19 and TRBJ1-5, with a weak D call TRBD1 (5 bases). The CDR3 length is 15 residues. V lost 2 bases, J lost 7 bases, and 15 bases lay in between. Looked up from germline, CDR1 is LNHDA and CDR2 is SQIVND (reference sequence). CDR3 in amino acids: CASSISREGWQPQHF. For the CDR3, the DNA is TGTGCCAGTAGTATATCCAGGGAGGGATGGCAGCCCCAGCATTTT.

This clonotype was recorded many times. V and J are TRBV11-3 and TRBJ1-1; D is unclear. CDR1 and CDR2 from the germline V gene are SGHNT and YENEEA. Trimming stripped 5 bases from V and 4 bases from J, with 14 bases between. The CDR3 consists of 14 residues. The CDR3 nucleotides read TGTGCCAGCAGCCGAGGGAGGAGGACCACTGAAGCTTTCTTT. It is translated as CASSRGRRTTEAFF.

On this clonotype: Compared with germline, one end of the junction differs, possibly owing to a read error. The V gene is TRBV11-2, the J gene TRBJ2-3; the D gene could be TRBD1 or TRBD2 (5 bases each). The V gene's germline CDR1 is SGHAT and CDR2 FQNNGV. This CDR3 is 15 amino acids long. CDR3 in amino acids: CASSFRAPSTGTQYF. CDR3 DNA: TGTGCCAGCAGCTTCCGGGCCCCTAGCACAGGTACGCAGTATTTT.

This clonotype appeared many times. The chain is built from TRBV2 and TRBJ2-3; D not resolved. The CDR3 has 15 amino acids. Germline CDR1 and CDR2: SNHLY and FYNNEI. Trimming cost V 2 bases and J 2 bases, with 11 bases left between them. The CDR3 loop reads CASSEFQAPTDTQYF. CDR3 coding DNA: TGTGCCAGCAGTGAATTTCAAGCCCCCACAGATACGCAGTATTTT.

This chain links TRBV24-1 with TRBJ2-7, with TRBD1 identical over 8 bases. The CDR3 runs 14 residues. In germline, CDR1 is KGHDR, CDR2 SFDVKD. Germline trimming cut 1 base from V and 7 bases from J; bases unmatched to any gene: 5. In DNA form, the CDR3 reads TGTGCCACCAGTGATTTAGGACAGGGTGGAGAGCAGTACTTC. Protein: CATSDLGQGGEQYF.

The chain uses TRBV5-8 and TRBJ1-2; D gene ambiguous. Germline-derived CDR1 and CDR2 are SGHTS and YDEGEE. The ends were cut back, 1 base at V and 4 bases at J, with 8 bases in the middle. The CDR3 runs to 13 residues. CDR3 coding DNA: TGTGCCAGCAGCTTGAGACGGGTCTATGGCTACACCTTC. Its translation is CASSLRRVYGYTF.

This clonotype was observed a handful of times. This chain uses TRBV30 with TRBJ2-1; tentatively, D is TRBD2 (5 bases). The CDR3 length is 16 residues. Trimming stripped 3 bases from V and 0 bases from J, with 15 bases between. The germline V gene encodes CDR1 GTSNPN and CDR2 SVGIG (reference sequence). The CDR3: CAWRWRGQPSYNEQFF. The CDR3 DNA is TGTGCCTGGAGGTGGCGCGGGCAACCCTCCTACAATGAGCAGTTCTTC.

Ten or more counts support this clonotype. The chain employs TRBV20-1 and TRBJ2-3, with 7 bases fitting TRBD2. After removal of 6 bases from V and 4 bases from J, the junction contained 10 bases not matched to a gene. The CDR3 is 14 residues long. Germline CDR1 and CDR2: DFQATT and SNEGSKA (reference sequence). The CDR3 loop is CSASIWEGSDTQYF. CDR3 nucleotide sequence: TGCAGTGCATCGATCTGGGAGGGGTCAGATACGCAGTATTTT.

In this sample, this clonotype turned up many times. The chain employs TRBV6-1 and TRBJ1-1, with D possibly being TRBD1 (5 bases). Trimming removed 7 bases from V and 10 bases from J, with 13 bases in between. CDR1 and CDR2 from the germline V gene are MNHNS and SASEGT. The CDR3 covers 11 residues. Here the CDR3 reads CASKGDSGAFF. The CDR3 nucleotides read TGTGCCAGCAAAGGGGATTCGGGAGCTTTCTTT.